One and the same sample provided the 6 T cell receptor beta chains below, sequenced in a study of blood T cell repertoires in COVID-19. This table comes from immunoSEQ multiplex PCR, and its TCRdb copy is limited to in-frame clones, with some not included. The data hold some 200,000 clones, with around 86% observed a single time. The sample comprised peripheral blood. These TCRs come from a man aged 50-60 years with acute or convalescent COVID-19.

CDR3 DNA: TGTGCCACCAGCAGAGTGGGGCTCCCGCACGTGAATGAGCAGTTCTTC. Translating it yields CATSRVGLPHVNEQFF. The chain employs TRBV15 and TRBJ2-1; tentative D call: TRBD1 (5 bases). Germline CDR1 is LNHNV and CDR2 is YYDKDF (reference sequence). This CDR3 is 16 amino acids long. V lost 1 base and J 7 bases, leaving 17 bases between the germline ends.

The chain couples TRBV18 to TRBJ1-4, with unresolved D. The CDR3 loop spans 15 amino acids. In germline, CDR1 is KGHSH, CDR2 LQKENI. The V and J ends lost 1 base and 4 bases respectively, with 10 bases between them. This CDR3 reads CASSPRSGLNEKLFF. The CDR3 nucleotides are TGTGCCAGCTCACCACGTAGCGGCCTTAATGAAAAACTGTTTTTT. Together with reference TRBV18 and TRBJ1-4, the CDR3 gives the full variable domain: NAGVMQNPRHLVRRRGQEARLRCSPMKGHSHVYWYRQLPEEGLKFMVYLQKENIIDESGMPKERFSAEFPKEGPSILRIQQVVRGDSAAYFCASSPRSGLNEKLFFGSGTQLSVL.

This chain uses TRBV30 with TRBJ2-7; the match to TRBD2 covers 7 bases. Germline CDR1 reads GTSNPN; CDR2 reads SVGIG (reference sequence). The V and J ends lost 0 bases and 4 bases, in that order; junction bases with no gene match: 6. The length of the CDR3 is 14 residues. CDR3 amino acids: CAWSVGRVGYEQYF. The CDR3 region has the DNA TGTGCCTGGAGTGTGGGGAGGGTCGGATACGAGCAGTACTTC.

The chain recombines TRBV7-6 with TRBJ2-5; a weak D match, TRBD1 (6 bases). Per germline, CDR1 SGHVS and CDR2 FNYEAQ. Trimming removed 1 base from V and 4 bases from J, with 10 bases in between. There are 14 residues in the CDR3. The CDR3 DNA sequence: TGTGCCAGCAGCTTAGGGACAGCAAGAGAGACCCAGTACTTC. Protein sequence: CASSLGTARETQYF.

This clone has only a few counts. The sample has other DNA sequences that encode this CDR3 too. The V call is TRBV12-3 or TRBV12-4, the J call TRBJ1-2, with a weak D call TRBD1 (5 bases). The V gene lost 5 bases and the J gene lost 4 bases, with 5 bases spanning the gap. This CDR3 comprises 11 residues. The CDR3 DNA reads as TGTGCCAGCAGTCAGGGCTATGGCTACACCTTC. Residues: CASSQGYGYTF.

The chain carries TRBV9 and TRBJ2-2; no firm D call. Trimming took off 1 base at V and 0 bases at J, with 7 bases between the two ends. The CDR3 spans 15 residues. Per germline, CDR1 SGDLS and CDR2 YYNGEE. The CDR3 sequence is CASSVTETNTGELFF. As DNA, the CDR3 is TGTGCCAGCAGCGTAACAGAAACGAACACCGGGGAGCTGTTTTTT.